The 14 T cell receptor beta chains presented below share a single source sample, sequenced in a study of T-cell memory formation after mild COVID-19. TCRdb ran MiXCR on the 5' RACE reads and lists one entry per CDR3 protein. The table includes around 340,000 distinct CDR3 sequences, 15% detected once. Sequencing input: PBMCs or a T cell subset sorted from them (not recorded which). The source of these receptors is a man in his late teens or twenties who had mild COVID-19 (a few samples of this study predate the infection). Cell type and time point are not known.

This clonotype was detected only a few times. The V and J genes are TRBV5-6 and TRBJ1-2; 8 nucleotides match TRBD1. The V gene end was trimmed by 1 base and the J gene end by 3 bases; junction bases not matched to a gene: 5. CDR1 and CDR2 (germline): SGHDT, YYEEEE. The CDR3 runs to 15 residues. DNA of the CDR3: TGTGCCAGCAGCTTGTTACAGGGGGTCGACTATGGCTACACCTTC. Translation: CASSLLQGVDYGYTF.

This clonotype was seen more than once but under ten times. This chain uses TRBV12-3 or TRBV12-4 with TRBJ2-5; D is tentatively TRBD1 or TRBD2 (5 bases each). Trimming stripped 6 bases from V and 3 bases from J, with 11 bases between. The CDR3 sequence is 13 residues long. The CDR3 DNA is TGTGCCAGCAGCTCTGAGGGGAAAGAGACCCAGTACTTC. This codes for CASSSEGKETQYF.

This clonotype has just a few counts. Possible read error: a much larger clone is one base away. This chain connects TRBV7-9 to TRBJ2-2; 7 positions agree with TRBD1. V lost 6 bases to trimming and J lost 3 bases; unmatched junction nucleotides: 4. Germline assignment: CDR1 SEHNR and CDR2 FQNEAQ (reference sequence). The CDR3 has 14 amino acids. CDR3 sequence: CASSCDRDTGELFF. In DNA, the CDR3 is TGTGCCAGCAGTTGCGACAGGGACACCGGGGAGCTGTTTTTT.

This clonotype came up many times. The V call is TRBV28, the J call TRBJ2-1; maybe TRBD2 (5 bases). V dropped 2 bases and J dropped 5 bases, with 13 bases sitting between them. Germline V gene lookup returns CDR1 MDHEN and CDR2 SYDVKM. This CDR3 is built from 15 residues. The CDR3 reads CASSLLLDLHNEQFF. The CDR3 DNA sequence: TGTGCCAGCAGTTTACTACTAGATCTGCACAATGAGCAGTTCTTC.

This clonotype was recorded a few times. The V gene is TRBV20-1, the J gene TRBJ2-7; 9 nucleotides agree with TRBD1. The germline CDR1 and CDR2 sequences are DFQATT and SNEGSKA (reference sequence). This CDR3 contains 12 residues. CDR3 sequence (DNA): TGCAGTGCTAGAGATCTGGGGACAGGGTGGTGCGTC. Encoded protein: CSARDLGTGWCV.

The J gene is TRBJ2-3, the V gene TRBV28; TRBD1 might be the D (6 bases). CDR3 size: 14 residues. V was shortened by 5 bases and J by 4 bases, with 13 bases between the two germline ends. The germline V gene has CDR1 MDHEN and CDR2 SYDVKM. CDR3 protein: CASSRPGVADTQYF. The CDR3 DNA sequence: TGTGCCAGCAGTCGTCCAGGGGTAGCAGATACGCAGTATTTT.

The CDR3, as DNA: TGTGCCAGCAGTCAAGGTGGTGGGGGGCGAGATACGCAGTATTTT. Translation: CASSQGGGGRDTQYF. This sequence joins TRBV5-4 and TRBJ2-3; tentatively, D is TRBD1 or TRBD2 (6 bases each). Germline CDR1 and CDR2: SGHNT and YYREEE (reference sequence). V was clipped by 5 bases and J by 5 bases, with 18 bases between them. CDR3 length: 15 residues.

The J gene is TRBJ2-3, the V gene TRBV27; tentatively, D is TRBD2 (6 bases). Trimming left V 3 bases short and J 6 bases short, with 25 bases between. The CDR3 consists of 18 residues. CDR1 is MNHEY, CDR2 SMNVEV, per germline (reference sequence). The CDR3 sequence: CASSFNGWPGGEGDTQYF. CDR3 nucleotides: TGTGCCAGCAGTTTCAACGGCTGGCCGGGCGGGGAAGGGGATACGCAGTATTTT.

This clonotype has a handful of counts. The V gene is TRBV18, the J gene TRBJ1-6; TRBD1 matches at 9 bases. The V gene end was trimmed by 3 bases and the J gene end by 7 bases; junction bases not matched to a gene: 1. The CDR3 consists of 14 residues. Germline V lookup: CDR1 KGHSH, CDR2 LQKENI. CDR3 loop: CASSPGTGNSPLHF. Here the CDR3 DNA reads TGTGCCAGCTCACCCGGGACAGGGAATTCACCCCTCCACTTT. The variable domain in full, completed from reference TRBV18 and TRBJ1-6, reads NAGVMQNPRHLVRRRGQEARLRCSPMKGHSHVYWYRQLPEEGLKFMVYLQKENIIDESGMPKERFSAEFPKEGPSILRIQQVVRGDSAAYFCASSPGTGNSPLHFGNGTRLTVT.

This clonotype was counted a few times. The V gene is TRBV7-8, the J gene TRBJ1-2; D unclear. This CDR3 is built from 16 residues. Looked up from germline, CDR1 is SGHVS and CDR2 is FQNEAQ. Trimming pared 5 bases from V and 5 bases from J, leaving 21 bases between. The chain's CDR3 is CASSPTAGRVRYGYTF. DNA for the CDR3: TGTGCCAGCAGCCCCACGGCAGGACGAGTACGGTATGGCTACACCTTC. Drawing the rest from reference TRBV7-8 and TRBJ1-2, the complete variable domain is GAGVSQSPRYKVAKRGQDVALRCDPISGHVSLFWYQQALGQGPEFLTYFQNEAQLDKSGLPSDRFFAERPEGSVSTLKIQRTQQEDSAVYLCASSPTAGRVRYGYTFGSGTRLTVV.

This chain connects TRBV9 to TRBJ2-5, with a weak D call TRBD2 (5 bases). This CDR3 region has 14 residues. From germline, CDR1 is SGDLS and CDR2 YYNGEE. V was trimmed by 0 bases and J by 0 bases, leaving 6 bases between them. The CDR3 nucleotides read TGTGCCAGCAGCGTAGGGCGGGACCAAGAGACCCAGTACTTC. Its translation: CASSVGRDQETQYF.

The CDR3 is CASSTDLLAGPTYNEQFF. The CDR3, as DNA: TGTGCCAGCAGCACGGACCTTCTAGCGGGGCCCACCTACAATGAGCAGTTCTTC. The rearrangement links TRBV12-3 or TRBV12-4 to TRBJ2-1, with TRBD2 matching 9 bases. The CDR3 totals 18 residues. J gave up 2 bases and V 6 bases, and 14 bases lay outside the gene matches.

As DNA, the CDR3 is TGTGCCAGCAGTGATAATTATCGGTCGGTCCCGGGGGCTTTCTTT. This sequence encodes CASSDNYRSVPGAFF. The gene calls are TRBV6-1 and TRBJ1-1; D unresolved. CDR1 is MNHNS, CDR2 SASEGT, per germline. V lost 3 bases and J 11 bases, leaving 22 bases between the germline ends. This CDR3 spans 15 amino acids.

This clonotype was counted between two and nine times. The rearrangement links TRBV3-1 to TRBJ1-3; no firm D call. This CDR3 is built from 13 residues. The germline V gene encodes CDR1 LGHDT and CDR2 YNNKEL (reference sequence). V dropped 3 bases and J dropped 4 bases, with 7 bases sitting between them. CDR3 nucleotide sequence: TGTGCCAGCAGCCATATGGTCGGAAACACCATATATTTT. Encoded protein: CASSHMVGNTIYF.